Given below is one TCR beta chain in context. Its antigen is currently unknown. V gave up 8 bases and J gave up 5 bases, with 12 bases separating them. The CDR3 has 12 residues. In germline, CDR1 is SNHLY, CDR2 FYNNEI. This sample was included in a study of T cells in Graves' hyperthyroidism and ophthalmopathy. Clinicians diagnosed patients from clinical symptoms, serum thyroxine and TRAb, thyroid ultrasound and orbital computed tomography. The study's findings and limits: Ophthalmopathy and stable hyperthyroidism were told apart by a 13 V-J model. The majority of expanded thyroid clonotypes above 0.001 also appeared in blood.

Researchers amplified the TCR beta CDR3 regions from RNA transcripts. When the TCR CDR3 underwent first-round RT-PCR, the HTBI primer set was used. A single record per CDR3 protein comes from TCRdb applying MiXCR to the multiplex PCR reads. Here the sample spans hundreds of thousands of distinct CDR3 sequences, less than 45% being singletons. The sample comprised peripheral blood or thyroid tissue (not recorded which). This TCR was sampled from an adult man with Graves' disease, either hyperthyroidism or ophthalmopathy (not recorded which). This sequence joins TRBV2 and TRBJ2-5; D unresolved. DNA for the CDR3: TGTGCCAGCCGGGTCAAGAGGGAGACCCAGTACTTC. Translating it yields CASRVKRETQYF. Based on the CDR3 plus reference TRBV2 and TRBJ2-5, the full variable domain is EPEVTQTPSHQVTQMGQEVILRCVPISNHLYFYWYRQILGQKVEFLVSFYNNEISEKSEIFDDQFSVERPDGSNFTLKIRSTKLEDSAMYFCASRVKRETQYFGPGTRLLVL.